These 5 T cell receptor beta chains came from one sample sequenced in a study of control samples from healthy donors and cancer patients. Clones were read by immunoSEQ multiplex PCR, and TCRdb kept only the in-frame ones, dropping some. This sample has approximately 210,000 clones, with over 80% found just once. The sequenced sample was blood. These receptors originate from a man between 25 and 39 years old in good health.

This CDR3 reads CASSVVADRSSTDTQYF. DNA of the CDR3: TGTGCCAGCAGCGTAGTCGCCGACAGGTCTAGCACAGATACGCAGTATTTT. The chain is built from TRBV9 and TRBJ2-3, with a tentative D call TRBD1 (6 bases). Trimming took off 0 bases at V and 0 bases at J, with 14 bases between the two ends. The germline gives CDR1 SGDLS, CDR2 YYNGEE. The CDR3 runs 17 residues.

The CDR3 protein is CASSLARRWGNQPQHF. The CDR3 DNA sequence: TGTGCCAGCAGCTTAGCGCGAAGGTGGGGGAATCAGCCCCAGCATTTT. The chain has TRBV7-6 and TRBJ1-5; TRBD1 might be the D (5 bases). CDR3 length: 16 residues. Germline V gene lookup returns CDR1 SGHVS and CDR2 FNYEAQ. Trimming pared 0 bases from V and 4 bases from J, leaving 13 bases between. The variable domain in full, completed from reference TRBV7-6 and TRBJ1-5, reads GAGVSQSPRYKVTKRGQDVALRCDPISGHVSLYWYRQALGQGPEFLTYFNYEAQQDKSGLPNDRFSAERPEGSISTLTIQRTEQRDSAMYRCASSLARRWGNQPQHFGDGTRLSIL.

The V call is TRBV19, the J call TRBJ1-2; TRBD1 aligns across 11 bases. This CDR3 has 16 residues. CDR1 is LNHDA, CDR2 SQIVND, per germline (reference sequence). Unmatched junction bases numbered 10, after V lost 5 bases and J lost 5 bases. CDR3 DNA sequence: TGTGCCAGTAGTGCCTGGGACAGGGGGACTCAATATGGCTACACCTTC. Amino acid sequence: CASSAWDRGTQYGYTF.

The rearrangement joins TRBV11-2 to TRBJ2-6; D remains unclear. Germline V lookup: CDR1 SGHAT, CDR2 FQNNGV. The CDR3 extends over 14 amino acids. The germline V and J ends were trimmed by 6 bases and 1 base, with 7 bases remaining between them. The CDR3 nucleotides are TGTGCCAGCAGAGCAGGATCTGGGGCCAACGTCCTGACTTTC. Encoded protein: CASRAGSGANVLTF.

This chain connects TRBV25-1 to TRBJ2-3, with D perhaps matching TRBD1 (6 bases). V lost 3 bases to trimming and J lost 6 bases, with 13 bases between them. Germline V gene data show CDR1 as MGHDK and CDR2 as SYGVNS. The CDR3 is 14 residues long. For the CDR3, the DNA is TGTGCCAGCAGTGATGTCGGGACATCGGATACGCAGTATTTT. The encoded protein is CASSDVGTSDTQYF. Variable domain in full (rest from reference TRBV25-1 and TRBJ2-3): EADIYQTPRYLVIGTGKKITLECSQTMGHDKMYWYQQDPGMELHLIHYSYGVNSTEKGDLSSESTVSRIRTEHFPLTLESARPSHTSQYLCASSDVGTSDTQYFGPGTRLTVL.